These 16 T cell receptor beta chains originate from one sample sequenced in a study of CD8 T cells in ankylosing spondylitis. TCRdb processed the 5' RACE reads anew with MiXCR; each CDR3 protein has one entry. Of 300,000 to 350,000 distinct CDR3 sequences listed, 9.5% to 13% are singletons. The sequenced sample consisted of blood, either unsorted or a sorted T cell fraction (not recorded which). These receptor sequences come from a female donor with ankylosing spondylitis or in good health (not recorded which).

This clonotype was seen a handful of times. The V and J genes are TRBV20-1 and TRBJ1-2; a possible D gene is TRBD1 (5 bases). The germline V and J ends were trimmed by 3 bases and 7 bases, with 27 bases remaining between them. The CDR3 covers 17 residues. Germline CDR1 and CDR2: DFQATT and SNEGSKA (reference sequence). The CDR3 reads CSARMGRERYLGGGYTF. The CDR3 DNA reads TGCAGTGCTAGGATGGGACGGGAGAGATACCTGGGCGGTGGCTACACCTTC.

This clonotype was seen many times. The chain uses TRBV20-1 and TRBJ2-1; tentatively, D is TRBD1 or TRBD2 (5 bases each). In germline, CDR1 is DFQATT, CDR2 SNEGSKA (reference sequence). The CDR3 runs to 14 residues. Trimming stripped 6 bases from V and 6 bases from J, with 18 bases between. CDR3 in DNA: TGCAGTGCCGTCCCGTGGAAGAGGGGCAATGAGCAGTTCTTC. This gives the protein CSAVPWKRGNEQFF.

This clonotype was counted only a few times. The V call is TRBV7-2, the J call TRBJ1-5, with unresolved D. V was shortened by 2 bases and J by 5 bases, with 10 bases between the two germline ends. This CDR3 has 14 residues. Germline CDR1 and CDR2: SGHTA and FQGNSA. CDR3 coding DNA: TGTGCCAGCAGCTTATCTGTGACCTATCAGCCCCAGCATTTT. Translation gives CASSLSVTYQPQHF.

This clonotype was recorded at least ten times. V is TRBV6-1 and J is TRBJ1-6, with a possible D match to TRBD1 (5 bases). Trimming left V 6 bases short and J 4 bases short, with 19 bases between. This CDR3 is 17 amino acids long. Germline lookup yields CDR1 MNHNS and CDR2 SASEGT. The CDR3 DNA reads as TGTGCCAGCAGCCAAGCCTCGGGACTGACGTATAATTCACCCCTCCACTTT. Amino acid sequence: CASSQASGLTYNSPLHF.

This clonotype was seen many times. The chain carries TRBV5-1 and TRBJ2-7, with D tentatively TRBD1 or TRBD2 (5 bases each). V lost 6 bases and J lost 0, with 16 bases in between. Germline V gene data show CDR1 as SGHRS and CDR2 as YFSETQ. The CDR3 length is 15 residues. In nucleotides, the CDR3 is TGCGCCAGCACTCCGGCAGGGACCGTCTCCTACGAGCAGTACTTC. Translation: CASTPAGTVSYEQYF.

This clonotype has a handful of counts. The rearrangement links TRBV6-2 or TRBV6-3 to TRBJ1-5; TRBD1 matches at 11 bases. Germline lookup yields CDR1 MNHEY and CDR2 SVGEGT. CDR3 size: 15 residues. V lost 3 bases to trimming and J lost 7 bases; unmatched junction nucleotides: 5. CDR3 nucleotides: TGTGCCAGCAGTTATACCGGGACAGGGGGGCAGCCCCAGCATTTT. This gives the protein CASSYTGTGGQPQHF.

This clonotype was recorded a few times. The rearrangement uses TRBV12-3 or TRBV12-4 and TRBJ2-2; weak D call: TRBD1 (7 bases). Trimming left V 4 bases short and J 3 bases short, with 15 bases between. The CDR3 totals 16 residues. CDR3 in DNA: TGTGCCAGCAGTTCCCCCAGCAGGGGGGACACCGGGGAGCTGTTTTTT. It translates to CASSSPSRGDTGELFF.

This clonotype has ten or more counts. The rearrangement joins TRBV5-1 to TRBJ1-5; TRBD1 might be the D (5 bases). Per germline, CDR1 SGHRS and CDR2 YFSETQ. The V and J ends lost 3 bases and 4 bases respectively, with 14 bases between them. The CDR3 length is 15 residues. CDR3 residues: CASSSHPGRNQPQHF. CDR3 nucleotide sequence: TGCGCCAGCAGCTCCCACCCAGGGAGGAATCAGCCCCAGCATTTT. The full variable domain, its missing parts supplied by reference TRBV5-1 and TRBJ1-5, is KAGVTQTPRYLIKTRGQQVTLSCSPISGHRSVSWYQQTPGQGLQFLFEYFSETQRNKGNFPGRFSGRQFSNSRSEMNVSTLELGDSALYLCASSSHPGRNQPQHFGDGTRLSIL.

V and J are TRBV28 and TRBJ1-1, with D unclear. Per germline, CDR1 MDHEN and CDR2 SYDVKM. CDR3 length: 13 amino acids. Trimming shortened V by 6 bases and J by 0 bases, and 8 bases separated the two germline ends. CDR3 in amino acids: CASSQNMNTEAFF. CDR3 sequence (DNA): TGTGCCAGCAGCCAAAACATGAACACTGAAGCTTTCTTT.

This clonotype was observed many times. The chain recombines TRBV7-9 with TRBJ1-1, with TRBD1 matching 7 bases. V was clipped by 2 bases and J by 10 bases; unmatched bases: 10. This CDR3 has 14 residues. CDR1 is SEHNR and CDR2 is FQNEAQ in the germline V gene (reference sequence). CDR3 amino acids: CASSLTRGGQGAFF. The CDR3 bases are TGTGCCAGCAGCTTAACCAGGGGGGGGCAGGGAGCTTTCTTT.

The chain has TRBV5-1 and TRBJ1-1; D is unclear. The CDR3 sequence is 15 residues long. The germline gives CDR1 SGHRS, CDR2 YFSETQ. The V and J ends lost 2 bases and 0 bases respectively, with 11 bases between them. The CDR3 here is CASSLQGVMNTEAFF. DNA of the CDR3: TGCGCCAGCAGCTTACAAGGAGTTATGAACACTGAAGCTTTCTTT. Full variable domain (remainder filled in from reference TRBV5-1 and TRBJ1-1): KAGVTQTPRYLIKTRGQQVTLSCSPISGHRSVSWYQQTPGQGLQFLFEYFSETQRNKGNFPGRFSGRQFSNSRSEMNVSTLELGDSALYLCASSLQGVMNTEAFFGQGTRLTVV.

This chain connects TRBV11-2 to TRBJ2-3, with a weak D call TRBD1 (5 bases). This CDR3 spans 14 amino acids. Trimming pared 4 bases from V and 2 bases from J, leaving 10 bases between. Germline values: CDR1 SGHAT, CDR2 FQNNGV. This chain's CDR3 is CASSSGIFTDTQYF. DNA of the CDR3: TGTGCCAGCAGCTCAGGGATATTCACAGATACGCAGTATTTT.

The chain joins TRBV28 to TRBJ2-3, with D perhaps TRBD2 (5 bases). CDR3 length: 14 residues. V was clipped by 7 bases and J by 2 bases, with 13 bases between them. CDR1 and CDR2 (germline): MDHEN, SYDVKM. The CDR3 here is CASKRSGNTDTQYF. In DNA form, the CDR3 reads TGTGCCAGCAAGCGGAGCGGAAACACAGATACGCAGTATTTT. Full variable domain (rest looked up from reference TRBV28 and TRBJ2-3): DVKVTQSSRYLVKRTGEKVFLECVQDMDHENMFWYRQDPGLGLRLIYFSYDVKMKEKGDIPEGYSVSREKKERFSLILESASTNQTSMYLCASKRSGNTDTQYFGPGTRLTVL.

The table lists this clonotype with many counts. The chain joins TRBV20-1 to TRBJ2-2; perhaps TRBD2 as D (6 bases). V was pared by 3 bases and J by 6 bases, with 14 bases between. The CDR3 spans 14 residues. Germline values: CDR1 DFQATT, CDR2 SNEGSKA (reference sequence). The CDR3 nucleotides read TGCAGTGCTAGCGATCTGGGAGGCCCCGGGGAGCTGTTTTTT. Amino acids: CSASDLGGPGELFF.

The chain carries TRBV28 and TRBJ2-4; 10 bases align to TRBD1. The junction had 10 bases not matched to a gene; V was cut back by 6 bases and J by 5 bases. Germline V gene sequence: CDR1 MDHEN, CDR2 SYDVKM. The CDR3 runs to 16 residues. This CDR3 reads CASSWTGGNGENIQYF. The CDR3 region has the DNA TGTGCCAGCAGCTGGACAGGGGGGAATGGGGAAAACATTCAGTACTTC. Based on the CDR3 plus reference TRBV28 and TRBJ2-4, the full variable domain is DVKVTQSSRYLVKRTGEKVFLECVQDMDHENMFWYRQDPGLGLRLIYFSYDVKMKEKGDIPEGYSVSREKKERFSLILESASTNQTSMYLCASSWTGGNGENIQYFGAGTRLSVL.

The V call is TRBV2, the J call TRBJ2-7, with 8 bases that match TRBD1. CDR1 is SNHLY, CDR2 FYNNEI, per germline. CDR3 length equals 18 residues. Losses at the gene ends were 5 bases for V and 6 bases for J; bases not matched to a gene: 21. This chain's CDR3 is CASSFPSWGQAFISEQYF. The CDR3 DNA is TGTGCCAGCAGTTTCCCCTCTTGGGGACAGGCGTTTATTAGCGAGCAGTACTTC.